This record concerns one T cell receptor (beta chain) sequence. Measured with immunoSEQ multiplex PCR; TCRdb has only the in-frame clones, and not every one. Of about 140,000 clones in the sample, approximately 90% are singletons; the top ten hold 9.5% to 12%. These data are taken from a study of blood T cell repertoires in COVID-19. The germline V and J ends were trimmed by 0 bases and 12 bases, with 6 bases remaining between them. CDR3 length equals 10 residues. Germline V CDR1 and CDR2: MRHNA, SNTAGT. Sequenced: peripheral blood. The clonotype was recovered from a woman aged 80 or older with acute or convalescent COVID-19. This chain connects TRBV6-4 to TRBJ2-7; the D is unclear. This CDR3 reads CASSDSQWYF. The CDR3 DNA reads TGTGCCAGCAGTGACTCGCAGTGGTACTTC.